Shown below are 19 T cell receptor beta chains from a single sample sequenced in a study of regulatory T cells in long-lasting Graves disease. Assembly of TCR beta libraries relied on iRepertoire HTBI primers together with Arm-PCR of CDR3 regions. TCRdb ran MiXCR on the multiplex PCR reads and lists one entry per CDR3 protein. Of about 400,000 distinct CDR3 sequences in the sample, under 25% were seen once. Time point: persistent/refractory GD, antithyroid drugs over 5 years with positive TRAb. PBMC RNA served as the TCR library source. Specimen: peripheral blood mononuclear cells (PBMCs), collected when the disease was refractory, from a patient treated with antithyroid drugs. The receptors originated from a female donor with Graves disease.

This clonotype was counted many times. The chain recombines TRBV28 with TRBJ1-2; TRBD1 agrees at 7 bases. CDR1 and CDR2 (germline): MDHEN, SYDVKM. The CDR3 extends over 15 amino acids. V lost 6 bases and J lost 0; bases outside the gene matches: 7. Here the CDR3 DNA reads TGTGCCAGCAGGTCTCCAGGGGGACCTAACTATGGCTACACCTTC. It translates to CASRSPGGPNYGYTF.

This clonotype occurred a few times. Being one base from a much bigger clone, this may be a read error. This chain uses TRBV12-3 or TRBV12-4 with TRBJ1-5; 10 bases are shared with TRBD1. The CDR3 consists of 17 residues. V lost 5 bases to trimming and J lost 2 bases; unmatched junction nucleotides: 9. CDR3 bases: TGTGCCAGCAGTCAAAGACAGGGGGCGACCGGCAATCAGCCCCAGCATTTT. Protein product: CASSQRQGATGNQPQHF.

The chain carries TRBV29-1 and TRBJ2-7; D possibly uses TRBD1 or TRBD2 (7 bases each). The germline V gene has CDR1 SQVTM and CDR2 ANQGSEA. CDR3 length: 13 residues. V gave up 7 bases and J gave up 4 bases, with 17 bases separating them. The CDR3 loop reads CSAMPGGEYEQYF. CDR3 nucleotides: TGCAGCGCCATGCCAGGGGGGGAATACGAGCAGTACTTC.

V gene TRBV15 combines with J gene TRBJ2-5; 10 bases align to TRBD2. In germline, CDR1 is LNHNV, CDR2 YYDKDF (reference sequence). V trimming: 4 bases; J trimming: 3 bases; junction bases outside the gene matches: 8. The CDR3 totals 16 residues. CDR3 nucleotides: TGTGCCACCAGCAAAGGGTACCTAGCGGGAGAAGAGACCCAGTACTTC. This translates into CATSKGYLAGEETQYF.

In this sample, this clonotype turned up a few times. The chain employs TRBV7-9 and TRBJ2-7; D unclear. The V end was cut by 0 bases, the J end by 3 bases, with 3 bases between. This CDR3 has 12 residues. Per the germline V gene, CDR1 is SEHNR and CDR2 is FQNEAQ (reference sequence). This CDR3 reads CASSLAIYEQYF. CDR3 coding DNA: TGTGCCAGCAGCTTAGCTATCTACGAGCAGTACTTC. Looking up the rest from reference TRBV7-9 and TRBJ2-7 gives the full variable domain: DTGVSQNPRHKITKRGQNVTFRCDPISEHNRLYWYRQTLGQGPEFLTYFQNEAQLEKSRLLSDRFSAERPKGSFSTLEIQRTEQGDSAMYLCASSLAIYEQYFGPGTRLTVT.

This clonotype was counted at least ten times. The V and J genes are TRBV30 and TRBJ2-7; D ambiguous. The CDR3 runs 13 residues. The germline V gene encodes CDR1 GTSNPN and CDR2 SVGIG (reference sequence). V was shortened by 6 bases and J by 5 bases, with 17 bases between the two germline ends. CDR3 sequence (DNA): TGTGCCTGTGAAAGGAGTCAGGTGGACGAGCAGTACTTC. Protein: CACERSQVDEQYF.

This clonotype occurred a few times. The gene calls are TRBV4-3 and TRBJ2-7; D gene ambiguous. The CDR3 has 14 amino acids. V lost 0 bases and J lost 2, with 8 bases in between. The germline CDR1 and CDR2 sequences are LGHNA and YSLEER. CDR3 nucleotides: TGCGCCAGCAGCCAAGATTACGGCACCTACGAGCAGTACTTC. Translation gives CASSQDYGTYEQYF.

The V gene is TRBV29-1, the J gene TRBJ2-2; 10 bases align to TRBD2. CDR1 is SQVTM, CDR2 ANQGSEA, per germline. The CDR3 is 15 residues long. Trimming at V came to 3 bases and at J to 4 bases, leaving 5 bases not matched to a gene. The CDR3: CSVDKGTSATGELFF. The CDR3 bases are TGCAGCGTTGATAAAGGGACTAGCGCCACCGGGGAGCTGTTTTTT.

The sample holds many counts of this clonotype. The CDR3 DNA reads TGTGCCAGCAGTTTATTGGGTGTCTATGGCTACACCTTC. Its translation: CASSLLGVYGYTF. J is TRBJ1-2 and V is TRBV28; D unresolved. CDR3 size: 13 residues. The V gene lost 1 base and the J gene lost 4 bases, with 7 bases spanning the gap. Germline CDR1 and CDR2: MDHEN and SYDVKM.

This sequence joins TRBV7-6 and TRBJ1-5, with TRBD1 identical over 8 bases. Germline V gene sequence: CDR1 SGHVS, CDR2 FNYEAQ. The CDR3 is 15 residues long. J was trimmed by 3 bases and V by 3 bases; bases with no gene match: 4. CDR3 nucleotides: TGTGCCAGCAGCTTTGGACAGGGCCCCAATCAGCCCCAGCATTTT. Its translation: CASSFGQGPNQPQHF.

This clonotype was recorded at least ten times. The V gene is TRBV5-1, the J gene TRBJ1-2; D remains ambiguous. This CDR3 has 14 residues. Germline values: CDR1 SGHRS, CDR2 YFSETQ. Trimming removed 5 bases at V and 0 bases at J, with 11 bases between. This CDR3 is CASRPAGANYGYTF. The CDR3 DNA sequence: TGCGCCAGCAGACCCGCCGGAGCTAACTATGGCTACACCTTC.

This chain links TRBV27 with TRBJ1-1; 7 bases are shared with TRBD1. Germline V gene data show CDR1 as MNHEY and CDR2 as SMNVEV (reference sequence). The CDR3 runs to 17 residues. Losses at the gene ends were 1 base for V and 6 bases for J; bases not matched to a gene: 14. The CDR3 loop is CASSLLGGRGGIAEAFF. CDR3 in DNA: TGTGCCAGCAGTTTATTAGGGGGCCGGGGGGGAATAGCTGAAGCTTTCTTT.

This clonotype was recorded at least ten times. V is TRBV11-2 and J is TRBJ1-4, with D maybe TRBD1 (6 bases). CDR3 size: 15 residues. Germline CDR1 reads SGHAT; CDR2 reads FQNNGV. The V end lost 3 bases, the J end lost 4 bases, and 12 bases lay between the germline ends. CDR3 in DNA: TGTGCCAGCAGCTTCTGGGACACGGATAATGAAAAACTGTTTTTT. It yields the protein CASSFWDTDNEKLFF.

The V call is TRBV6-4, the J call TRBJ2-1, with 7 positions matching TRBD1. Germline-derived CDR1 and CDR2 are MRHNA and SNTAGT. There are 14 residues in the CDR3. Trimming cost V 5 bases and J 2 bases; bases outside gene matches: 3. In nucleotides, the CDR3 is TGTGCCAGCAGTTACGGGACAGCCTACAATGAGCAGTTCTTC. Encoded protein: CASSYGTAYNEQFF.

V gene TRBV10-3 combines with J gene TRBJ2-5; D unclear. V was pared by 0 bases and J by 0 bases, with 5 bases between. The CDR3 consists of 14 residues. Germline loops: CDR1 ENHRY, CDR2 SYGVKD. CDR3 bases: TGTGCCATCAGTGAGTCATTATACCAAGAGACCCAGTACTTC. Protein product: CAISESLYQETQYF.

This clonotype was observed at least ten times. The V gene is TRBV6-1, the J gene TRBJ2-5, with D possibly being TRBD1 or TRBD2 (5 bases each). The CDR3 has 14 amino acids. The germline CDR1 and CDR2 sequences are MNHNS and SASEGT. V shed 7 bases and J shed 3 bases, with 15 bases lying between them. CDR3 sequence (DNA): TGTGCCAGCACCACCCCCGGGACCAAAGAGACCCAGTACTTC. Amino acid sequence: CASTTPGTKETQYF.

This clonotype occurred many times. This rearrangement joins TRBV7-8 to TRBJ2-7; 7 positions match TRBD2. This CDR3 is 15 amino acids long. The ends lost 1 base at V and 3 bases at J; junction bases unmatched: 6. From germline, CDR1 is SGHVS and CDR2 FQNEAQ. The CDR3 protein is CASSLGLAVHYEQYF. The CDR3 nucleotides read TGTGCCAGCAGCTTAGGGCTAGCGGTCCACTACGAGCAGTACTTC.

The rearrangement joins TRBV6-1 to TRBJ2-1; D could derive from TRBD1 or TRBD2 (6 bases each). Trimming stripped 8 bases from V and 7 bases from J, with 18 bases between. The CDR3 runs 14 residues. Per the germline V gene, CDR1 is MNHNS and CDR2 is SASEGT. CDR3 region: CASRRTETRNEQFF. The CDR3 nucleotides are TGTGCCAGCCGCAGGACAGAGACTAGGAATGAGCAGTTCTTC.

The chain has TRBV3-1 and TRBJ2-2; the D is unclear. The CDR3 totals 13 residues. Germline V CDR1 and CDR2: LGHDT, YNNKEL (reference sequence). The V gene lost 6 bases and the J gene lost 4 bases, with 9 bases spanning the gap. The CDR3 loop reads CASRAPITGELFF. The CDR3 coding sequence is TGTGCCAGCAGGGCACCGATCACCGGGGAGCTGTTTTTT.